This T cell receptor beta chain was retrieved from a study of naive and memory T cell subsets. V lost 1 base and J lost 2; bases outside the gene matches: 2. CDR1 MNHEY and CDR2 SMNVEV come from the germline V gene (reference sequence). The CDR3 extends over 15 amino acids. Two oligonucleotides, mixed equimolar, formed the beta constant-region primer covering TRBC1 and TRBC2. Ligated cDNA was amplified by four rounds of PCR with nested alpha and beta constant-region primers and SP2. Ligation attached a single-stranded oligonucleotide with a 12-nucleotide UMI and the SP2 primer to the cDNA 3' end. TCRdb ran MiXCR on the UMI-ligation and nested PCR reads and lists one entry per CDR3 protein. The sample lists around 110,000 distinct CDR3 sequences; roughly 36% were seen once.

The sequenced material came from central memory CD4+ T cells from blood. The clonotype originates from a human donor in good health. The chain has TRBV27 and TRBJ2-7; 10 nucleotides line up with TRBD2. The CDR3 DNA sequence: TGTGCCAGCAGTTTATGGACTAGCGGAACCTACGAGCAGTACTTC. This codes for CASSLWTSGTYEQYF.